The entry that follows covers one TCR beta chain sequence. Its specificity is not known. Germline V gives CDR1 DFQATT, CDR2 SNEGSKA (reference sequence). This CDR3 is 11 amino acids long. V lost 1 base and J lost 11; bases outside the gene matches: 4. Individual cDNA molecules were tagged with unique molecular identifiers, the study reported. TCRdb recomputed calls from the 5' RACE reads with MiXCR, one row per CDR3 protein. In the table there are about 42,000 distinct CDR3 sequences, around 7% of which are singletons. The source of the sample is a study of early T cells in non-severe SARS-CoV-2 infection. Overall study: Investigators sequenced bulk RNA drawn from unsorted whole blood, and chains remained unpaired.

Study-wide findings and caveats: Database matching using VDJdb favored anti-spike CD8 responses, with private and CD4 specificities left missing.

Sequencing input: whole blood. The receptor was isolated from an adult who was a healthcare worker with PCR-confirmed SARS-CoV-2 infection or an uninfected control (not recorded which). J is TRBJ1-1 and V is TRBV20-1; 7 nucleotides line up with TRBD1. The CDR3 reads CSARGTGDAFF. The CDR3 nucleotides are TGCAGTGCTAGAGGAACAGGGGACGCTTTCTTT.